The rows below give T cell receptor beta chains drawn from one sample of a study of identifying expanded T cells in peripheral blood. Using immunoSEQ multiplex PCR, the repertoire was profiled, and TCRdb retains in-frame clones only, with some absent. The table has about 110,000 clones, about 87% seen once; the top ten hold just under 8.5%. The sequenced material came from blood. These receptors all stem from a person aged 18 to 70 in good health. Each CDR3 is given without its conserved first and last residue. Each record gives: J gene, clone size, V gene, CDR3 protein. Only part of the rows carry a size: once, few, many, or a class if the clone is expanded.

J gene: TRBJ1-1; clone size: .; V gene: TRBV11-3; CDR3 protein: ASSLDRASITEAF
J gene: TRBJ2-3; clone size: .; V gene: TRBV30; CDR3 protein: AWSVRVDTQY
J gene: TRBJ2-7; clone size: .; V gene: TRBV6-1; CDR3 protein: ASRVDRGNSYEQY
J gene: TRBJ2-3; clone size: .; V gene: TRBV5-1; CDR3 protein: ASRVWAGTDTQY
J gene: TRBJ1-2; clone size: .; V gene: TRBV19; CDR3 protein: ASSTGGAGYT
J gene: TRBJ2-2; clone size: .; V gene: TRBV19; CDR3 protein: ASSRDLTGELF
J gene: TRBJ2-2; clone size: .; V gene: TRBV7-2; CDR3 protein: ASNPLGGGSPGELF
J gene: TRBJ2-7; clone size: .; V gene: TRBV7-8; CDR3 protein: ASSLVILSEQY
J gene: TRBJ1-2; clone size: once; V gene: TRBV15; CDR3 protein: ATSRTLGTGGYGYT
J gene: TRBJ1-2; clone size: .; V gene: TRBV29-1; CDR3 protein: SAGEGTNYGYT
J gene: TRBJ1-2; clone size: once; V gene: TRBV15; CDR3 protein: ATSRVQEPYGYT